This T cell receptor beta chain was identified during a study of memory CD4+ T cells and cytomegalovirus serostatus (dated by TCRdb to between 2017 and 2020). In terms of the full investigation: The cohort comprised 33 healthy Belgian adults, 9 CMV seropositive and some 25 CMV seronegative. The study sequenced CD4+ memory TCRbeta repertoires of a Belgian cohort with known cytomegalovirus serostatus to replicate a published TCR-based CMV serostatus classifier. What the work shows at the level of the full study, not this receptor alone: The results were read as suggesting that the CMV-associated TCR signature is, for the most part, present in the CD4+ memory repertoire. Unlike the original study, which covered naive and memory CD4+ and CD8+ populations, the Belgian study sequenced only CD4+CD45RO+ memory cells. For predicting CMV serostatus, the median bootstrapped AUC was roughly 0.96 using the original framework and roughly 0.91 using a US-trained random forest. Among the 150 to 200 previously reported CMV-associated TCRbeta sequences, roughly 68 showed up in the CD4+ memory repertoires, with each one found in between one and five individuals. A median bootstrapped AUC of 0.95 with a 95% CI of 0.76-1.00 was achieved on the Belgian cohort by the original-framework classifier.

Single viable CD3+CD4+CD8-CD45RO+ cells were sorted as memory CD4+ T cells on a FACSAria II. To determine CMV serostatus, a Roche Elecsys assay was used that detects serum IgG against CMV pp150, pp28, p38 and p52. Once the samples were thawed, total CD4+ T cells were enriched through positive selection using CD4 magnetic microbeads. Samples originated from another study that specifically interrogated the CD4+ T cell memory repertoire. Peripheral blood mononuclear cells were isolated and cryopreserved following standard operating procedures; serum was stored at -80 °C. CD3-PerCP (BW264/56), CD4-APC (RPA-T4), CD45RO-PE (UCHT1) and CD8-Pacific Orange (3B5) antibodies were used for staining, and non-viable cells were excluded with Sytox blue. The CDR3 measures 14 amino acids from cysteine to phenylalanine. The DNA shown is the 42-base CDR3, in frame from base 1. V loses 0 bases of germline sequence and J loses 5 bases, and the interval between the two ends is 7 bases. CDR1 and CDR2 (MNHNS, SASEGT) derive from the germline V gene.

The Quick-DNA Microprep Kit was used to extract genomic DNA from the sorted cells. Amplification of TCRbeta DNA was done with the immunoSEQ hsTCRbeta kit, following the protocol from the manufacturer. TCRbeta libraries were sequenced on an Illumina MiSeq instrument. The published analysis was carried out like this. Once out-of-frame sequences had been removed, 2,200,000 or so distinct TCRbeta sequences were left, which works out to an average of approximately 72,000 per individual. Each individual was scored using the number of 164 previously reported CMV-associated TCRbeta sequences that the individual carried and the total number of productive distinct TCRbeta sequences. A beta-binomial model was reimplemented in Python, and random forests from scikit-learn, run with default parameters, were trained on data from the US cohort. On the Belgian cohort, classifier performance was reported as the median AUC, along with percentile confidence intervals, across 10,000 bootstrap iterations. In its TCRdb copy, this immuneACCESS table keeps in-frame sequences only and misses some clones. Where compared with another copy, unresolved V genes explain less than half of these, and the others have no known cause. V and J calls plus clone size are reproduced from that table; the DNA served to infer D and trimming. This sample holds 75,000 to 90,000 clones; 75% to 90% were observed only once. Around 0.8% of the sample comes from the top ten.

There are a few counts of this clone. This receptor's antigen is unknown. Base qualities are not provided; no much larger clone lies one nucleotide away. This receptor was obtained from an adult in good health and CMV-seronegative. Recombination linked TRBV6-1 to TRBJ2-2, with the identity of the D gene unclear. Sequenced sample: memory CD4+ T cells from blood. The base sequence is TGTGCCAGCAGTGAAGCGAGGCAGACCGGGGAGCTGTTTTTT. It encodes CASSEARQTGELFF.